These T cell receptor beta chains were read from a single sample in a study of cytomegalovirus exposure and HLA in healthy donors. Data came from immunoSEQ multiplex PCR; TCRdb stores just in-frame clones and leaves some out. The sample's table shows approximately 40,000 clones. Input material: PBMCs. These receptors were collected from a human donor in good health. The CDR3 runs from the conserved cysteine through the conserved F or W. D genes are given only for firm matches.

d_gene	j_gene	v_gene	CDR3aa
-	TRBJ1-5	TRBV6-5	CASSSYSNQPQHF
TRBD1	TRBJ2-7	TRBV7-9	CASSLADRGSYEQYF
TRBD1	TRBJ2-3	TRBV18	CASSPPPWDSASTDTQYF
TRBD1	TRBJ1-2	TRBV7-8	CASSTRVGGQGVNGYTF
TRBD2	TRBJ2-1	TRBV28	CASSLSRLAGGVNEQFF
-	TRBJ1-1	TRBV19	CASSIAGGEDFF
TRBD1	TRBJ2-1	TRBV5-1	CASSFRQGAGDNEQFF
-	TRBJ2-2	TRBV15	CATSRERRGNTGELFF
-	TRBJ2-7	TRBV6-1	CASSEARAAYEQYF
TRBD1	TRBJ1-1	TRBV29-1	CSVEDLGRGAAEAFF
-	TRBJ2-7	TRBV18	CASSQRKTGNGEQYF
-	TRBJ1-1	TRBV27	CASSPPRGGRYTEAFF
TRBD1	TRBJ1-1	TRBV11-1	CASSLRGGSGTEAFF
TRBD1	TRBJ1-1	TRBV19	CASIAIGTVNTEAFF
TRBD1	TRBJ2-7	TRBV2	CASRGDRPYEQYF
TRBD2	TRBJ2-1	TRBV6-5	CASSLRLAGVNEQFF
-	TRBJ1-2	TRBV28	CASSLSEGWGLRGYTF
TRBD2	TRBJ2-3	TRBV5-5	CASSLRSGGRSTDTQYF
-	TRBJ1-2	TRBV6-1	CASSEATARASGYTF
TRBD1	TRBJ1-2	TRBV19	CASSADRDIKYGYTF
TRBD1	TRBJ1-5	TRBV18	CASSPGTVSNQPQHF
TRBD2	TRBJ2-2	TRBV5-1	CASSQRGGDGELFF
-	TRBJ1-6	TRBV6-5	CAATRGYNSPLHF
-	TRBJ2-2	TRBV4-2	CASSVQSLSNTGELFF
TRBD1	TRBJ1-1	TRBV5-1	CASSFGTENTEAFF
TRBD1	TRBJ2-2	TRBV19	CASRPQGASNTGELFF
TRBD2	TRBJ2-5	TRBV7-3	CASSPGGGRETQYF